These T cell receptor beta chains were read from a single sample in a study of cytomegalovirus exposure and HLA in healthy donors. Libraries were prepared by immunoSEQ multiplex PCR; TCRdb keeps only in-frame clonotypes and omits some of them. The sample holds fewer than 200,000 clones, 75% to 85% seen once. The sequenced sample consisted of PBMCs. The origin of the receptors is a man under 40 in good health and CMV-seronegative. CDR3s include the opening cysteine and the closing phenylalanine or tryptophan. D genes are given only for firm matches. The size field is filled for only some rows; it gives once, few, many or a size class.

clone_size	d_call	j_call	v_call	cdr3_nt	cdr3_aa
-	TRBD2	TRBJ2-5	TRBV7-9	TGTGCCAGCAGCACGGGACTAGCGGGGGGGCCGGGAGAGACCCAGTACTTC	CASSTGLAGGPGETQYF
-	TRBD1	TRBJ1-1	TRBV18	TGTGCCAGCTCACCAACAGGGGAGAACACTGAAGCTTTCTTT	CASSPTGENTEAFF
-	-	TRBJ2-6	TRBV6-5	TGTGCCAGCGGGAGGAGGTCATCTGGGGCCAACGTCCTGACTTTC	CASGRRSSGANVLTF
few	TRBD1	TRBJ1-1	TRBV5-1	TGCGCCAGCAGCTTGACTAACCCCGGGACAGGGGGTTTCACTGAAGCTTTCTTT	CASSLTNPGTGGFTEAFF
-	-	TRBJ2-7	TRBV5-1	TGCGCCAGCAGCTTGGTTTCAGGGGACCCCGGCGAGCAGTACTTC	CASSLVSGDPGEQYF
-	TRBD2	TRBJ2-1	TRBV7-7	TGTGCCAGCAGCCCCGGGACTAGCGGAAGCAATGAGCAGTTCTTC	CASSPGTSGSNEQFF
-	-	TRBJ1-1	TRBV4-1	TGCGCCAGCAGCCAGTGGGAGGGGTTTACTGAAGCTTTCTTT	CASSQWEGFTEAFF
-	-	TRBJ2-7	TRBV15	TGTGCCACCAGCAGAGGAGGTGGACTACTCTCCTACGAGCAGTACTTC	CATSRGGGLLSYEQYF
-	-	TRBJ1-4	TRBV6-1	TGTGCCAGCAGTGAACATGGGGGGGCGATAGGGAATGAAAAACTGTTTTTT	CASSEHGGAIGNEKLFF
few	-	TRBJ1-3	TRBV6-1	TGTGCCAGCAGTCCGGGGGGGCACACCATATATTTT	CASSPGGHTIYF
-	-	TRBJ1-4	TRBV15	TGTGCCACTGACCCGGGGGGGGCGCGACGAGAAAAACTGTTTTTT	CATDPGGARREKLFF
-	TRBD2	TRBJ2-4	TRBV27	TGTGCCACAGGACTAGGGGCCAAAAACATTCAGTACTTC	CATGLGAKNIQYF
-	-	TRBJ2-3	TRBV27	TGTGCCAGCAGCAGGGAAGATACGCAGTATTTT	CASSREDTQYF
-	-	TRBJ1-1	TRBV28	TGTGCCAGCAGTATTATAACAGGATACACTGAAGCTTTCTTT	CASSIITGYTEAFF
-	TRBD2	TRBJ2-2	TRBV27	TGTGCCAGCAGTCTAGGACTAGCCGGGGAGCTGTTTTTT	CASSLGLAGELFF
-	TRBD1	TRBJ2-2	TRBV18	TGTGCCAGCTCCCCACAGGGGGCGGTGAACACCGGGGAGCTGTTTTTT	CASSPQGAVNTGELFF
-	TRBD1	TRBJ1-4	TRBV13	TGTGCCAGCAGCTACCGGGACAGGGGTGAAAAACTGTTTTTT	CASSYRDRGEKLFF
-	-	TRBJ1-1	TRBV2	TGTGCCAGCAGTGAAGTACGGTCGTGGGAAGCTTTCTTT	CASSEVRSWEAFF
-	-	TRBJ2-2	TRBV11-2	TGTGCCAGCAGCTTAGAGGGCTGGGACACCGGGGAGCTGTTTTTT	CASSLEGWDTGELFF
few	-	TRBJ2-7	TRBV4-3	TGCGCCAGCAGCCAAGATCCGGGCTCACAGGGCTACGAGCAGTACTTC	CASSQDPGSQGYEQYF
-	-	TRBJ2-3	TRBV2	TGTGCCAGCACCTCGGGGGATAGCACAGATACGCAGTATTTT	CASTSGDSTDTQYF
-	-	TRBJ1-4	TRBV5-1	TGCGCCAGCAGCTTGGGCGGGTTGACTAATGAAAAACTGTTTTTT	CASSLGGLTNEKLFF
-	TRBD1	TRBJ2-2	TRBV15	TGTGCCACCAGCCAATCGGACAGGGGAATCGGGGAGCTGTTTTTT	CATSQSDRGIGELFF
-	-	TRBJ1-4	TRBV7-9	TGTGCCAGCAGCTTCCCGCCTTTGTCGGGGGTTAAGGAAAAACTGTTTTTT	CASSFPPLSGVKEKLFF
-	-	TRBJ2-2	TRBV15	TGTGCCACCAGTAGAGATAGGGGCCGGGAGCTGTTTTTT	CATSRDRGRELFF
-	TRBD1	TRBJ2-7	TRBV13	TGTGCCAGCAGCTTAGGGGGACAGGGAGTACACGAGCAGTACTTC	CASSLGGQGVHEQYF
-	-	TRBJ1-2	TRBV30	TGTGCCTGGAGTGTAACGGGGTTTAGGTATGGCTACACCTTC	CAWSVTGFRYGYTF
-	-	TRBJ2-7	TRBV18	TGTGCCAGCTCCCTCACACCTTCCTACGAGCAGTACTTC	CASSLTPSYEQYF
-	-	TRBJ1-1	TRBV11-3	TGTGCCAGCAGCTTCGGGGGAACTGAAGCTTTCTTT	CASSFGGTEAFF
-	TRBD1	TRBJ2-1	TRBV2	TGTGCAACAGGGGGCCGGAATGAGCAGTTCTTC	CATGGRNEQFF
-	-	TRBJ2-1	TRBV2	TGTGCCGGTGGGAGGCTATCGACGGGAGTACCTTACAATGAGCAGTTCTTC	CAGGRLSTGVPYNEQFF
few	TRBD1	TRBJ1-1	TRBV10-3	TGTGCCATCCGGGACAGGGGAACGAACACTGAAGCTTTCTTT	CAIRDRGTNTEAFF
-	-	TRBJ1-1	TRBV7-3	TGTGCCAGCAGCTTAGACAGGATCCCACGGGGGAACACTGAAGCTTTCTTT	CASSLDRIPRGNTEAFF
-	TRBD2	TRBJ2-1	TRBV4-1	TGCGCCAGCAGCCAAGACAGAGGGACTAGCGGGGGGGCCTCCCATGAGCAGTTCTTC	CASSQDRGTSGGASHEQFF
-	TRBD2	TRBJ2-7	TRBV29-1	TGCAGCGTTGAACCAGCGGGAGGGGACCTCTACGAGCAGTACTTC	CSVEPAGGDLYEQYF
-	-	TRBJ2-7	TRBV28	TGTGCCAGCACATCGGGGGTGGCATTAAGCTCCTACGAGCAGTACTTC	CASTSGVALSSYEQYF
-	-	TRBJ2-1	TRBV6-1	TGTGCCAGCAGTGAATTCCAGGGGGGCTACAATGAGCAGTTCTTC	CASSEFQGGYNEQFF
-	TRBD1	TRBJ2-7	TRBV7-8	TGTGCCAGCAGCTTACCGAGGGGGCCAAGCGAGCAGTACTTC	CASSLPRGPSEQYF
few	-	TRBJ1-4	TRBV6-1	TGTGCCAGCAGTAGGGGCCCAGCGAGTGAAAAACTGTTTTTT	CASSRGPASEKLFF
-	-	TRBJ2-7	TRBV28	TGTGCCACCATCCTCCAGGGTTCCGACGTTTACGAGCAGTACTTC	CATILQGSDVYEQYF
-	-	TRBJ2-7	TRBV5-1	TGCGCCAGCAGCTTTGGAGTTGGACTCGTAAGCTCCTACGAGCAGTACTTC	CASSFGVGLVSSYEQYF
once	-	TRBJ2-7	TRBV6-5	TGTGCCAGCAGTTACTCGCCAGGGCTGGCCTACGAGCAGTACTTC	CASSYSPGLAYEQYF
-	TRBD2	TRBJ2-7	TRBV28	TGTGCCAGCCGGGAGAGCGGGGCCTACTCCTACGAGCAGTACTTC	CASRESGAYSYEQYF
-	-	TRBJ1-1	TRBV5-4	TGTGCCAGCAGCTTCAAGGGGGAAGCTTTCTTT	CASSFKGEAFF
-	-	TRBJ1-2	TRBV7-2	TGTGCCAGCAGCATAGCCGGAGGGGACTATGGCTACACCTTC	CASSIAGGDYGYTF
-	-	TRBJ1-1	TRBV30	TGTGCCTGGAAGGGGAACGCTGAAGCTTTCTTT	CAWKGNAEAFF
-	-	TRBJ2-7	TRBV7-9	TGTGCCAGCAGTTATGACACCTCCTACGAGCAGTACTTC	CASSYDTSYEQYF
-	-	TRBJ2-1	TRBV7-9	TGTGCCAGCAGCTTAGGGGGTACTACTAGGAATGAGCAGTTCTTC	CASSLGGTTRNEQFF
few	TRBD1	TRBJ2-7	TRBV7-9	TGTGCCAGCAGCCCTGTCCGGGACAGTGGAACCTACGAGCAGTACTTC	CASSPVRDSGTYEQYF
-	-	TRBJ1-1	TRBV10-3	TGTGCCATGGGTAGCGGGGCTTACACTGAAGCTTTCTTT	CAMGSGAYTEAFF